This T cell receptor beta chain came from a study of shared clonotypes between healthy human individuals. Overall study findings and caveats: Generally, naive subsets (rather than memory subsets) showed larger estimated richness. Incomplete sequencing of sorted subsets was indicated by rarefaction despite large depth.

Losses at the gene ends were 6 bases for V and 2 bases for J; bases not matched to a gene: 2. Germline V gene lookup returns CDR1 MNHEY and CDR2 SVGAGI. The length of the CDR3 is 13 residues. Worth noting for this clone: The target antigen is unknown. Other nucleotide sequences in the sample specify the same CDR3.

Assay runs were performed at deep level. Data came from immunoSEQ multiplex PCR; TCRdb stores just in-frame clones and leaves some out. The sample lists about 2.4 million clones, 90% to 95% occurring once. This TCR was recovered from a man aged 18 to 35 in good health. Some clones in this sample may be carry-over from other donors' samples. Input material: naive CD4+ T cells from PBMCs. Subset defined: CD45RA+ positively selected. The chain is built from TRBV6-5 and TRBJ1-2; 8 positions match TRBD1. The CDR3 loop reads CASRRQGNYGYTF. CDR3 DNA sequence: TGTGCCAGCAGGCGACAGGGGAACTATGGCTACACCTTC.